Below, one TCR beta chain is given with its context. No antigen is known for it. The CDR3 has 13 residues. Germline CDR1 and CDR2: SGHDT and YYEEEE. Trimming cost V 3 bases and J 3 bases, with 10 bases left between them. This entry comes from a study of shared clonotypes between healthy human individuals. Clones were sequenced by immunoSEQ multiplex PCR, and TCRdb holds only the in-frame ones, with some missing. The sample has about 2.4 million clones; 80% to 95% are singletons. The study's findings and limits: What naive subsets generally showed was a larger estimated richness than memory subsets showed. In a handful of donors, around 4.8% of naive CD4 clonotypes appeared in common.

Source material: naive CD4+ T cells from PBMCs. Subset specified: CD45RA+ positively selected. The chain couples TRBV5-6 to TRBJ2-7; a weak D match, TRBD1 (6 bases). The receptor's source is a man younger than 30 in good health. Some clones in this sample may be carry-over from other donors' samples. CDR3 sequence (DNA): TGTGCCAGCAGCTCCGGACAGAACTACGAGCAGTACTTC. This sequence encodes CASSSGQNYEQYF.